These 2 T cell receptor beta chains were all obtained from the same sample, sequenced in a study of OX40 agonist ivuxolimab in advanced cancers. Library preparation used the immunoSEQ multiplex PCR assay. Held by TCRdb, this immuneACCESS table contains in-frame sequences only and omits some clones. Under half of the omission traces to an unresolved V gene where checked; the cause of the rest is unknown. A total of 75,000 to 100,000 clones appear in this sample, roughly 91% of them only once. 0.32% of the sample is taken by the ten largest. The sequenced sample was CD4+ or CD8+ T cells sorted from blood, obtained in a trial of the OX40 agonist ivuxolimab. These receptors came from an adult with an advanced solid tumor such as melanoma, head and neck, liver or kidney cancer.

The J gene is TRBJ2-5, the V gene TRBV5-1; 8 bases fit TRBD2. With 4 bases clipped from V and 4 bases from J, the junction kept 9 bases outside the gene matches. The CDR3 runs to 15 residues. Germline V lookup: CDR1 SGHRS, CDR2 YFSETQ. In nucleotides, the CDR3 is TGCGCCAGCAGCCGTGGATGGACTAGCACAGAGACCCAGTACTTC. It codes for CASSRGWTSTETQYF.

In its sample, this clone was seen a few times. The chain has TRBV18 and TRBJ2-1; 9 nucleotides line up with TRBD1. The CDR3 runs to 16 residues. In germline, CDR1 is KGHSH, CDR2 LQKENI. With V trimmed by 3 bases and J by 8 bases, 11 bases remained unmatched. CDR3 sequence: CASSPVRDRVRDEQFF. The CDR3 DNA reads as TGTGCCAGCTCACCTGTTAGGGACAGGGTAAGAGATGAGCAGTTCTTC.